The rows below give T cell receptor beta chains drawn from one sample of a study of response to subunit inactivated influenza vaccine. Each CDR3 protein gets one entry after TCRdb re-called the RT-PCR reads with MiXCR. In the table there are under 550,000 distinct CDR3 sequences, under 8.5% of which are singletons. The sequencing here drew on PBMCs from blood, taken around 25 months after vaccination. These receptors came from a man aged 45 to 70 who received an inactivated influenza vaccine. The CDR3 runs from the conserved cysteine through the conserved F or W. Each record gives: J gene, D gene, V gene, clone size, CDR3 length, CDR3 protein, CDR3 DNA. The D gene is left open where the match is weak. Where a row states a size, it is once, few, many or the class of an expanded clone; other rows omit it.

TRBJ1-2,TRBD1,TRBV2,few,17,CASSGERGTGSVYGYTF,TGTGCCAGCAGTGGAGAAAGAGGGACAGGGAGTGTCTATGGCTACACCTTC
TRBJ1-5,-,TRBV6-1,-,13,CASNGQFNQPQHF,TGTGCCAGTAACGGACAGTTCAATCAGCCCCAGCATTTT
TRBJ1-4,-,TRBV5-1,few,14,CASSVRTYNEKLFF,TGCGCCAGCAGCGTGAGGACCTATAATGAAAAACTGTTTTTT
TRBJ1-2,TRBD1,TRBV3-1,few,17,CASSQEMPGQGNYGYTF,TGTGCCAGCAGCCAAGAAATGCCGGGACAGGGGAACTATGGCTACACCTTC
TRBJ2-3,-,TRBV6-1,few,12,CASSERGVTQYF,TGTGCCAGCAGTGAAAGGGGGGTTACGCAGTATTTT
TRBJ1-5,TRBD1,TRBV20-1,few,14,CSAADRGSSKPQHF,TGCAGTGCTGCGGACAGGGGAAGTAGTAAGCCCCAGCATTTT
TRBJ2-1,-,TRBV7-2,many,12,CASSPLYNEQFF,TGTGCCAGCAGTCCTCTCTACAATGAGCAGTTCTTC
TRBJ2-7,-,TRBV20-1,few,15,CSAHRGGGRRGEQYF,TGCAGTGCTCACCGGGGTGGGGGACGGAGAGGCGAGCAGTACTTC
TRBJ1-2,TRBD1,TRBV27,many,14,CASSFRDRGSRYTF,TGTGCCAGCAGTTTTCGGGACAGGGGGAGTCGCTACACCTTC
TRBJ1-4,-,TRBV1,few,20,CTSSQDRDRGPPPTNEKLFF,TGCACCAGCAGCCAAGATAGGGACAGGGGGCCTCCTCCAACTAATGAAAAACTGTTTTTT
TRBJ2-7,TRBD1,TRBV3-1,few,14,CASSQGGTAYEQYF,TGTGCCAGCAGCCAAGGAGGGACAGCCTACGAGCAGTACTTC
TRBJ1-2,TRBD1,TRBV10-3,few,13,CATRQGAGYGYTF,TGTGCCACCCGACAGGGGGCGGGCTATGGCTACACCTTC
TRBJ1-4,-,TRBV7-2,few,13,CASSLAFKEKLFF,TGTGCCAGCAGCTTAGCGTTTAAAGAAAAACTGTTTTTT
TRBJ1-6,TRBD1,TRBV9,-,15,CASSVGGTGLSPLHF,TGTGCCAGCAGCGTAGGGGGGACAGGGCTCTCACCCCTCCACTTT
TRBJ2-7,-,TRBV6-2/TRBV6-3,-,17,CASSESRGHLLSYEQYF,TGTGCCAGCAGCGAGAGTCGGGGGCACCTCCTCTCCTACGAGCAGTACTTC
TRBJ2-1,TRBD2,TRBV12-3/TRBV12-4,-,15,CASSTGLAGGNEQFF,TGTGCCAGCAGTACCGGACTAGCGGGAGGCAATGAGCAGTTCTTC
TRBJ2-1,-,TRBV6-5,few,12,CASSFSPYEQFF,TGTGCCAGCAGTTTTAGCCCGTATGAGCAGTTCTTC
TRBJ1-1,-,TRBV7-2,many,13,CASSLEVSFSAFF,TGTGCCAGCAGCTTAGAGGTCTCCTTTTCAGCTTTCTTT
TRBJ2-3,TRBD1,TRBV5-1,many,14,CASSIGQGGDTQYF,TGCGCCAGCAGCATCGGACAGGGCGGAGATACGCAGTATTTT
TRBJ2-5,-,TRBV7-9,many,12,CASSPRVETQYF,TGTGCCAGCAGCCCCAGGGTGGAGACCCAGTACTTC
TRBJ2-6,TRBD2,TRBV4-1,-,21,CASSQVGSGGRLRSGANVLTF,TGCGCCAGCAGCCAAGTCGGAAGCGGGGGGCGCCTTCGCTCTGGGGCCAACGTCCTGACTTTC
TRBJ1-2,TRBD1,TRBV3-1,-,13,CASSRFGTEGYTF,TGTGCCAGCAGCCGATTTGGGACAGAAGGCTACACCTTC
TRBJ1-1,-,TRBV6-1,many,15,CASTARPMTETEAFF,TGTGCCAGCACCGCGCGGCCCATGACAGAGACTGAAGCTTTCTTT
TRBJ2-7,-,TRBV7-9,-,15,CASSTHRDKAYEQYF,TGTGCCAGCAGCACACACAGGGATAAGGCCTACGAGCAGTACTTC
TRBJ2-2,-,TRBV7-2,-,15,CASSAQTQGTGELFF,TGTGCCAGCAGCGCGCAGACACAGGGAACCGGGGAGCTGTTTTTT
TRBJ2-4,-,TRBV5-1,many,15,CASSLGQDAKNIQYF,TGCGCCAGCAGCTTGGGACAGGATGCCAAAAACATTCAGTACTTC
TRBJ2-7,-,TRBV5-1,few,13,CASSPAQLYEQYF,TGCGCCAGCAGCCCTGCCCAACTTTACGAGCAGTACTTC
TRBJ1-4,-,TRBV4-1,many,13,CASSLGTNEKLFF,TGCGCCAGCAGCCTAGGGACTAATGAAAAACTGTTTTTT
TRBJ2-1,-,TRBV12-3/TRBV12-4,-,17,CASSFLLGGGPYNEQFF,TGTGCCAGCAGTTTTTTATTGGGTGGAGGGCCGTACAATGAGCAGTTCTTC
TRBJ2-1,TRBD2,TRBV6-5,many,12,CASSFSGSNQFF,TGTGCCAGCAGTTTTAGCGGGAGCAACCAGTTCTTC